These T cell receptor beta chains were read from a single sample in a study of T cell responses to AZD1222 COVID-19 vaccine. Sequencing was performed with immunoSEQ multiplex PCR; in TCRdb, only in-frame clones are kept and a portion is missing. The sample carries some 120,000 clones, approximately 85% recorded once. The specimen comprised peripheral blood, sampled 28 days after the second AZD1222 dose. The receptor source for this set is an adult who received the AZD1222 COVID-19 vaccine. The CDR3 runs from the conserved cysteine through the conserved F or W. A D gene is named only where the DNA matches it firmly. Size is omitted from some rows. Given values are once, few, many or a class for expanded clones.

TGTGCCAGCAGTTACTCGACCGCTGCCACCCCCCATGAGCAGTTCTTC	CASSYSTAATPHEQFF	TRBJ2-1	NA	TRBV6-5	few
TGTGCCAGCAGCCAACCCCGGGGGGGGAACACCGGGGAGCTGTTTTTT	CASSQPRGGNTGELFF	TRBJ2-2	TRBD2	TRBV11-3	NA
TGTGCCAGCAGCTTGTCTCCGATCGATGGGGAGCAGTACTTC	CASSLSPIDGEQYF	TRBJ2-7	NA	TRBV5-5	NA
TGCGCCAGCAGCCAAGACCTCCCCAGGGGCTTGGACACCGGGGAGCTGTTTTTT	CASSQDLPRGLDTGELFF	TRBJ2-2	NA	TRBV4-3	NA
TGTGCCAGCAGCGTTAACACAGATACGCAGTATTTT	CASSVNTDTQYF	TRBJ2-3	NA	TRBV9	NA
TGTGCCAGCAGGCCGGGACCAAACTCCGGAGAGACCCAGTACTTC	CASRPGPNSGETQYF	TRBJ2-5	NA	TRBV18	NA
TGTGCCAGCAGTTATACTCCAGACATAGCCAAAAACATTCAGTACTTC	CASSYTPDIAKNIQYF	TRBJ2-4	NA	TRBV6-5	NA
TGTGCCAGCACCAACCCCGGTGGGGCTGAAGCTTTCTTT	CASTNPGGAEAFF	TRBJ1-1	NA	TRBV6-5	NA
TGTGCCAGCAGCCAAGAACCCGGAGATTCACCCCTCCACTTT	CASSQEPGDSPLHF	TRBJ1-6	NA	TRBV3-1/TRBV3-2	NA
TGCGCCAGCAGCTCGATTCAGGGTAGTGGGACTGAAGCTTTCTTT	CASSSIQGSGTEAFF	TRBJ1-1	NA	TRBV5-1	NA
TGTGCCAGCAGCTCTAGACAGGGCAATGAGCAGTTCTTC	CASSSRQGNEQFF	TRBJ2-1	TRBD1	TRBV7-2	NA
TGTGCCAGCAGTGAAATGCTGAACACTGAAGCTTTCTTT	CASSEMLNTEAFF	TRBJ1-1	NA	TRBV2	NA
TGTGCCAGCAGCGGCATATGGACGAACGAGCAGTACTTC	CASSGIWTNEQYF	TRBJ2-7	NA	TRBV3-1/TRBV3-2	NA
TGTGCCAGCAGTTATGAGGGGTACGCTGGAAACACCATATATTTT	CASSYEGYAGNTIYF	TRBJ1-3	NA	TRBV6-5	NA
TGTGCCACCAGTGATCCTCACGAGGGGGCGGACGAGCAGTACTTC	CATSDPHEGADEQYF	TRBJ2-7	TRBD1	TRBV24-1	NA
TGTGCCAGCTCGGACAGGCTAGGCGAAAAACTGTTTTTT	CASSDRLGEKLFF	TRBJ1-4	TRBD1	TRBV18	NA
TGTGCCAGCAGCCCGGGACAGCTCATCTCTGGAAACACCATATATTTT	CASSPGQLISGNTIYF	TRBJ1-3	TRBD1	TRBV7-8	NA
TGTGCCAGCAGCTCTGGGACAGGGACCCACTATGGGGATGAGCAGTTCTTC	CASSSGTGTHYGDEQFF	TRBJ2-1	TRBD1	TRBV5-6	NA
TGTGCCAGCAGTTCGACAGGGGGCAATCAGCCCCAGCATTTT	CASSSTGGNQPQHF	TRBJ1-5	TRBD1	TRBV6-2/TRBV6-3	few
TGTGCCAGCAGTTCAGGACAGTTCTACGAGCAGTACTTC	CASSSGQFYEQYF	TRBJ2-7	NA	TRBV6-5	NA
TGTGCCATCAGCCCACTAGCGACGAACTACAATGAGCAGTTCTTC	CAISPLATNYNEQFF	TRBJ2-1	TRBD2	TRBV10-3	few
TGCGCCAGCAGCTTGGGGGACAGGCGCGGGCAGCCCCAGCATTTT	CASSLGDRRGQPQHF	TRBJ1-5	TRBD1	TRBV5-1	NA
TGCAGCGTTGAATCGGGACCTAACTATGGCTACACCTTC	CSVESGPNYGYTF	TRBJ1-2	NA	TRBV29-1	NA
TGTGCCAGCAGCTTAGAAGGGGGTCCCCATGGCTACACCTTC	CASSLEGGPHGYTF	TRBJ1-2	NA	TRBV7-6	NA
TGTGCCAGTAGCAGGACGGATATGAACACTGAAGCTTTCTTT	CASSRTDMNTEAFF	TRBJ1-1	NA	TRBV19	NA
TGTGCCAGCAGTGCCGGGACAGGGGGCGATGGCTACACCTTC	CASSAGTGGDGYTF	TRBJ1-2	TRBD1	TRBV7-3	NA
TGTGCCAGCAGTGAAACGCGGGGGCTGGGTTCACCCCTCCACTTT	CASSETRGLGSPLHF	TRBJ1-6	NA	TRBV6-1	NA
TGTGCCAGCAGCGCCTACAGGGGGAGGACTAATGAAAAACTGTTTTTT	CASSAYRGRTNEKLFF	TRBJ1-4	TRBD1	TRBV5-6	NA
TGTGCCAGCAGGCCCCTCACAGGGGAAGGTCAGCCCCAGCATTTT	CASRPLTGEGQPQHF	TRBJ1-5	TRBD1	TRBV28	few
TGTGCCAGTAGTGGGTTTCAGTGGCAAGGTTGGGGCCAACATAGCAATCAGCCCCAGCATTTT	CASSGFQWQGWGQHSNQPQHF	TRBJ1-5	NA	TRBV19	NA
TGTGCCAGCAGGGGAGTCGGGTTCCAGCCCCAGCATTTT	CASRGVGFQPQHF	TRBJ1-5	NA	TRBV6-5	NA
TGCGCCAGCAGCCAATTCCCGCGGGGGGGGAGCACAGATACGCAGTATTTT	CASSQFPRGGSTDTQYF	TRBJ2-3	TRBD2	TRBV4-3	NA
TGCGCCAGCAGCTTGTTCGGGGAAGGGGCCAACGTCCTGACTTTC	CASSLFGEGANVLTF	TRBJ2-6	NA	TRBV5-1	once
TGTGCCAGCTCAGTCGGGGCCGGGGAGCTGTTTTTT	CASSVGAGELFF	TRBJ2-2	NA	TRBV18	NA
TGTGCCAGCAGCCAAGATCAGGGGACAACCCTCCAGTTCTTC	CASSQDQGTTLQFF	TRBJ2-1	NA	TRBV3-1/TRBV3-2	NA
TGTGCCAGCAGCGCCCACACTAGCGGGGACCAAGAGACCCAGTACTTC	CASSAHTSGDQETQYF	TRBJ2-5	TRBD2	TRBV5-4	once
TGTGCCAGTAGTATCGGGACAGGGAAGTTCTTC	CASSIGTGKFF	TRBJ2-1	TRBD1	TRBV19	NA
TGTGCCAGCAGTGGTCAGCGCACCGGGGAGCTGTTTTTT	CASSGQRTGELFF	TRBJ2-2	NA	TRBV2	NA
TGTGCCACCAGCGCGGACAGGGGAAATGAGCAGTTCTTC	CATSADRGNEQFF	TRBJ2-1	TRBD1	TRBV15	once
TGTGCCAGCAGTGTAGGGCAGAACACTGAAGCTTTCTTT	CASSVGQNTEAFF	TRBJ1-1	NA	TRBV2	few
TGTGCCACCAGCAGAGAAGGTGTAGATACGCAGTATTTT	CATSREGVDTQYF	TRBJ2-3	NA	TRBV15	NA
TGTGCCAGTAGTCCGGGGGGCGAGGGCACAGATACGCAGTATTTT	CASSPGGEGTDTQYF	TRBJ2-3	NA	TRBV19	NA
TGTGCCAGCAGTGCCGGGGACTATGGCTACACCTTC	CASSAGDYGYTF	TRBJ1-2	NA	TRBV28	NA
TGTGCCAGCAGTCGTGGGTACCCGAGGGACAATAATTCACCCCTCCACTTT	CASSRGYPRDNNSPLHF	TRBJ1-6	NA	TRBV6-6	NA
TGTGCCAGCAGGTCAGTTCCGCAGTTCTCCTATAATTCACCCCTCCACTTT	CASRSVPQFSYNSPLHF	TRBJ1-6	NA	TRBV28	NA
TGTGCCAGCAGCCAACTCCCTAGCACTGAAGCTTTCTTT	CASSQLPSTEAFF	TRBJ1-1	NA	TRBV3-1/TRBV3-2	NA
TGTGCCAGCTCCTCCGGGCATGAAGCTTTCTTT	CASSSGHEAFF	TRBJ1-1	NA	TRBV18	NA
TGCGCCAGCAGCTCCCCGTCCCTGAACACTGAAGCTTTCTTT	CASSSPSLNTEAFF	TRBJ1-1	NA	TRBV5-1	NA
TGTGCCAGCGGCAACCTACAGGGTCAGCCCCAGCATTTT	CASGNLQGQPQHF	TRBJ1-5	NA	TRBV7-9	NA
TGTGCCACCAAGGAGGTGGCAAGAGCCCTGGGGCATCAGCCCCAGCATTTT	CATKEVARALGHQPQHF	TRBJ1-5	NA	TRBV19	NA
TGTGCCAGCAGCTTGGGAATCGGAACGCGGGTGACTAATGAAAAACTGTTTTTT	CASSLGIGTRVTNEKLFF	TRBJ1-4	NA	TRBV7-8	NA
TGCGCCAGCAGAGACAGGGTGGTCGGCCTAGGCGGCTACACCTTC	CASRDRVVGLGGYTF	TRBJ1-2	TRBD1	TRBV5-1	NA
TGTGCCAGTAGTATCCCCGGACAGGGGATTGACTATGGCTACACCTTC	CASSIPGQGIDYGYTF	TRBJ1-2	TRBD1	TRBV19	NA
TGTGCCAGCAGTTTATGGACAGGGGGCGGGGGTACCCAGTACTTC	CASSLWTGGGGTQYF	TRBJ2-5	TRBD1	TRBV28	NA
TGTGCCAGCAGCTTCCCACAGGGGCGGTTGACTGAAGCTTTCTTT	CASSFPQGRLTEAFF	TRBJ1-1	TRBD1	TRBV11-2	once